These 26 T cell receptor beta chains came from one sample sequenced in a study of Ad26.COV2.S vaccination and SARS-CoV-2 variants. The table came from immunoSEQ multiplex PCR; TCRdb's copy has only in-frame clones and leaves some out. The sample records around 450,000 clones, about 92% being singletons. The treatment was: some 20 received Ad26.COV2.S at low or high dose, single or two shots; 5 received placebo; per-sample allocation not given. The samples were gathered on day 63 after the first injection of vaccine or placebo. The sequences come from peripheral blood, collected in a trial of Ad26.COV2.S vaccine versus placebo. The source is a person aged 18-65 years who received the Ad26.COV2.S COVID-19 vaccine or a placebo.

The CDR3 DNA sequence: TGTGCCAGCCCGAAGGCAAGGACAGGGGGTCGCGAGCAGTACTTC. The encoded protein is CASPKARTGGREQYF. V is TRBV28 and J is TRBJ2-7, with 10 bases that match TRBD1. The germline V gene has CDR1 MDHEN and CDR2 SYDVKM. Trimming at V came to 8 bases and at J to 6 bases, leaving 13 bases not matched to a gene. CDR3 length: 15 amino acids.

The V gene is TRBV5-1, the J gene TRBJ2-1; D uncertain. This CDR3 is built from 14 residues. V lost 4 bases and J 0 bases, leaving 8 bases between the germline ends. Germline CDR1 reads SGHRS; CDR2 reads YFSETQ. CDR3 amino acids: CASSTESSYNEQFF. The CDR3 DNA reads TGCGCCAGCAGCACCGAGAGCTCCTACAATGAGCAGTTCTTC.

J is TRBJ2-7 and V is TRBV2; TRBD1 matches 8 bases. CDR1 and CDR2 from the germline V gene are SNHLY and FYNNEI. The CDR3 runs to 14 residues. V shed 7 bases and J 9 bases; nucleotides not matched to a gene: 14. CDR3 protein: CASTTGAGGLVQYF. CDR3 DNA sequence: TGTGCCAGCACCACGGGCGCAGGGGGCTTGGTGCAGTACTTC.

The chain links TRBV24-1 to TRBJ2-5, with D maybe TRBD1 (6 bases). Between the trimmed V and J ends, which lost 0 bases and 5 bases, there was a span of 15 bases. The CDR3 spans 16 residues. Looked up from germline, CDR1 is KGHDR and CDR2 is SFDVKD. CDR3 DNA: TGTGCCACCAGTGATTTGCCCCTGGGGGCAGGGGAGACCCAGTACTTC. Translating gives CATSDLPLGAGETQYF.

This clone turned up a few times. The chain has TRBV5-6 and TRBJ1-5, with D possibly TRBD1 on 6 matching bases. The V gene lost 4 bases and the J gene lost 7 bases, with 12 bases spanning the gap. CDR1 and CDR2 from the germline V gene are SGHDT and YYEEEE. The CDR3 extends over 13 amino acids. DNA for the CDR3: TGTGCCAGCAGCGGGCAGGGACACCAGCCCCAGCATTTT. Amino acid sequence: CASSGQGHQPQHF.

The genes are TRBV2 and TRBJ2-7; tentatively, D is TRBD2 (6 bases). The germline CDR1 and CDR2 sequences are SNHLY and FYNNEI. Trimming removed 5 bases from V and 3 bases from J, with 20 bases in between. This CDR3 has 16 amino acids. The CDR3 loop reads CASSHLSGVSFYEQYF. CDR3 DNA sequence: TGTGCCAGCAGTCACCTGTCGGGGGTTAGCTTCTACGAGCAGTACTTC.

V is TRBV25-1 and J is TRBJ2-1, with D perhaps matching TRBD2 (6 bases). The CDR3 totals 17 residues. CDR1 MGHDK and CDR2 SYGVNS come from the germline V gene. V was pared by 8 bases and J by 4 bases, with 24 bases between. The CDR3 loop reads CASGGSGPLSVYNEQFF. The CDR3 DNA reads TGTGCCAGCGGGGGTAGCGGACCACTTTCGGTTTACAATGAGCAGTTCTTC. Variable domain in full (rest from reference TRBV25-1 and TRBJ2-1): EADIYQTPRYLVIGTGKKITLECSQTMGHDKMYWYQQDPGMELHLIHYSYGVNSTEKGDLSSESTVSRIRTEHFPLTLESARPSHTSQYLCASGGSGPLSVYNEQFFGPGTRLTVL.

This clone was recorded only once. The J gene is TRBJ1-1, the V gene TRBV4-1, with a weak D call TRBD1 (6 bases). The CDR3 is 14 residues long. CDR1 and CDR2 from the germline V gene are MGHRA and YSYEKL. Trimming took 2 bases from V and 4 from J, leaving 11 bases between them. The CDR3 nucleotides are TGCGCCAGCAGCCAATGGCAGGGGACCACTGAAGCTTTCTTT. Protein: CASSQWQGTTEAFF.

This clone was seen a single time. This chain joins TRBV28 and TRBJ1-6; 9 nucleotides line up with TRBD1. CDR3 length: 15 residues. V shed 3 bases, J shed 10 bases, and the junction held 7 bases outside the gene matches. The germline V gene encodes CDR1 MDHEN and CDR2 SYDVKM. CDR3 sequence: CASSLLDRGVSPLHF. Written as DNA, the CDR3 is TGTGCCAGCAGTTTGCTGGACAGGGGAGTATCACCCCTCCACTTT.

V usage is TRBV3-1 (or the pseudogene TRBV3-2) and J usage is TRBJ2-3, with D possibly called TRBD1 or TRBD2 (6 bases each). This CDR3 spans 13 amino acids. The V end was cut by 4 bases, the J end by 8 bases, with 13 bases between. The V gene's germline CDR1 is LGHDT and CDR2 YNNKEL (reference sequence). Written as DNA, the CDR3 is TGTGCCAGCAGCCCTACTAAGGGGGGTACGCAGTATTTT. Its translation is CASSPTKGGTQYF.

This clone was counted only a few times. The chain links TRBV4-1 to TRBJ1-5, with D perhaps matching TRBD1 (5 bases). Trimming removed 1 base from V and 3 bases from J, with 13 bases in between. Germline assignment: CDR1 MGHRA and CDR2 YSYEKL. The CDR3 is made up of 16 amino acids. CDR3 sequence reads: CASSQGGERNNQPQHF. As DNA, the CDR3 is TGCGCCAGCAGCCAAGGGGGGGAGCGGAACAATCAGCCCCAGCATTTT.

The chain recombines TRBV2 with TRBJ2-1, with D perhaps TRBD2 (6 bases). The CDR3 loop spans 14 amino acids. The germline gives CDR1 SNHLY, CDR2 FYNNEI. The V end lost 8 bases, the J end lost 3 bases, and 14 bases lay between the germline ends. CDR3 sequence: CASGRAGFYNEQFF. The CDR3 DNA is TGTGCCAGCGGGCGTGCGGGGTTCTACAATGAGCAGTTCTTC.

The chain combines TRBV6-5 with TRBJ1-2; D is unclear. Trimming cost V 10 bases and J 5 bases, with 23 bases left between them. CDR3 length: 15 residues. Per the germline V gene, CDR1 is MNHEY and CDR2 is SVGAGI. The CDR3 is CAIMSRALLGYGYTF. CDR3 nucleotide sequence: TGTGCCATAATGAGTCGGGCTTTACTTGGGTATGGCTACACCTTC.

This clone was recorded once. The rearrangement joins TRBV7-8 to TRBJ2-2; TRBD2 matches 9 bases. This CDR3 contains 17 residues. CDR1 and CDR2 (germline): SGHVS, FQNEAQ. V trimming: 3 bases; J trimming: 5 bases; junction bases outside the gene matches: 10. DNA for the CDR3: TGTGCCAGCAGCTTGCTGGCGGGAGGGGGGCCGACCGGGGAGCTGTTTTTT. Translation: CASSLLAGGGPTGELFF.

The V gene is TRBV2, the J gene TRBJ1-5, with 9 bases identical to TRBD1. The germline V gene encodes CDR1 SNHLY and CDR2 FYNNEI. With V trimmed by 6 bases and J by 4 bases, 7 bases remained unmatched. The CDR3 length is 15 residues. CDR3 DNA: TGTGCCAGCAGAAGCTCCGGGACAGGGAATCAGCCCCAGCATTTT. Amino acid sequence: CASRSSGTGNQPQHF.

V and J are TRBV19 and TRBJ2-3; no clear D. Trimming removed 3 bases at V and 1 base at J, with 11 bases between. Looked up from germline, CDR1 is LNHDA and CDR2 is SQIVND (reference sequence). The CDR3 is 15 residues long. The CDR3 sequence: CASSIPSDGTDTQYF. In nucleotides, the CDR3 is TGTGCCAGTAGTATTCCTTCTGATGGCACAGATACGCAGTATTTT.

The count of this clone is one. The junction departs from the called germline gene at one end, perhaps through a read error. This rearrangement joins TRBV5-6 to TRBJ1-3; 8 bases agree with TRBD1. The CDR3 sequence is 18 residues long. Germline CDR1 and CDR2: SGHDT and YYEEEE. CDR3 sequence reads: CANSPTPGRGPPSDTIYF. The DNA for the CDR3 is TGTGCCAACAGCCCTACCCCCGGCAGGGGGCCCCCCTCGGACACCATATATTTT.

This clone is a singleton in its sample. The DNA for the CDR3 is TGTGCCAGCAGTTTTACGGCCGGGACAGGGGAGTTCGAGCAGTACTTC. As protein: CASSFTAGTGEFEQYF. This chain connects TRBV27 to TRBJ2-7, with 10 bases aligning to TRBD1. Germline V gene sequence: CDR1 MNHEY, CDR2 SMNVEV (reference sequence). The CDR3 consists of 16 residues. V lost 3 bases to trimming and J lost 6 bases; unmatched junction nucleotides: 11.

V is TRBV5-1 and J is TRBJ2-7, with 9 bases aligning to TRBD1. The CDR3 has 15 amino acids. J gave up 3 bases and V 4 bases, and 8 bases lay outside the gene matches. Germline assignment: CDR1 SGHRS and CDR2 YFSETQ. CDR3 sequence (DNA): TGCGCCAGCAGCGCAGGGACAGGGAAGTTCTACGAGCAGTACTTC. Encoded protein: CASSAGTGKFYEQYF.

The table lists this clone with a count of one. The CDR3 loop reads CASSPRTSGSPEQFF. CDR3 DNA sequence: TGTGCCAGCAGCCCGCGGACTAGCGGGAGTCCTGAGCAGTTCTTC. The chain combines TRBV7-9 with TRBJ2-1, with 13 bases aligning to TRBD2. Germline V gene lookup returns CDR1 SEHNR and CDR2 FQNEAQ (reference sequence). With V trimmed by 5 bases and J by 9 bases, 7 bases remained unmatched. The CDR3 sequence is 15 residues long.

The V gene is TRBV9, the J gene TRBJ2-3; D gene unclear. In germline, CDR1 is SGDLS, CDR2 YYNGEE. The CDR3 extends over 16 amino acids. The V end was cut by 5 bases, the J end by 1 base, with 17 bases between. This CDR3 is CASSDTGLGGTDTQYF. The CDR3 nucleotides are TGTGCCAGCAGTGATACGGGCCTCGGAGGCACAGATACGCAGTATTTT.

The chain employs TRBV4-2 and TRBJ2-1; 10 bases map to TRBD2. Trimming took 0 bases from V and 8 from J; bases not matched to a gene: 16. This CDR3 has 19 residues. Germline V gene sequence: CDR1 LGHNA, CDR2 YNFKEQ. The chain's CDR3 is CASSQDLRAASGRMDEQFF. CDR3 nucleotides: TGTGCCAGCAGCCAAGATCTTAGGGCTGCTAGCGGGAGAATGGATGAGCAGTTCTTC.

The chain recombines TRBV6-2 or TRBV6-3 with TRBJ2-3, with D possibly being TRBD1 or TRBD2 (5 bases each). Trimming cost V 5 bases and J 2 bases, with 8 bases left between them. Looked up from germline, CDR1 is MNHEY and CDR2 is SVGEGT. The CDR3 runs to 13 residues. CDR3 coding DNA: TGTGCCAGCAGTAAAGGGACCACAGATACGCAGTATTTT. Translating it yields CASSKGTTDTQYF.

The CDR3 here is CASSLYSGSSDEQFF. The CDR3 bases are TGTGCCAGCAGTTTATATAGCGGGAGTTCGGATGAGCAGTTCTTC. The J gene is TRBJ2-1, the V gene TRBV28; TRBD2 matches at 9 bases. In germline, CDR1 is MDHEN, CDR2 SYDVKM. Trimming at V came to 1 base and at J to 8 bases, leaving 6 bases not matched to a gene. The length of the CDR3 is 15 residues.

On this clone itself: Other DNA sequences in the same sample also yield this CDR3. The rearrangement uses TRBV28 and TRBJ2-1, with 8 bases that match TRBD1. This CDR3 is 14 amino acids long. V lost 5 bases and J lost 1; bases outside the gene matches: 1. From germline, CDR1 is MDHEN and CDR2 SYDVKM. The CDR3 DNA sequence: TGTGCCAGCAGTACAGGGGGGTCCTACAATGAGCAGTTCTTC. As protein: CASSTGGSYNEQFF.

This rearrangement joins TRBV25-1 to TRBJ2-5; 9 nucleotides agree with TRBD2. Trimming removed 4 bases from V and 0 bases from J; junction bases left unmatched: 12. CDR1 and CDR2 from the germline V gene are MGHDK and SYGVNS. The CDR3 has 18 residues. The CDR3 DNA follows: TGTGCCAGCAGTGGCGCGGGAGGGATGAGTCAGTACCAAGAGACCCAGTACTTC. Protein sequence: CASSGAGGMSQYQETQYF.